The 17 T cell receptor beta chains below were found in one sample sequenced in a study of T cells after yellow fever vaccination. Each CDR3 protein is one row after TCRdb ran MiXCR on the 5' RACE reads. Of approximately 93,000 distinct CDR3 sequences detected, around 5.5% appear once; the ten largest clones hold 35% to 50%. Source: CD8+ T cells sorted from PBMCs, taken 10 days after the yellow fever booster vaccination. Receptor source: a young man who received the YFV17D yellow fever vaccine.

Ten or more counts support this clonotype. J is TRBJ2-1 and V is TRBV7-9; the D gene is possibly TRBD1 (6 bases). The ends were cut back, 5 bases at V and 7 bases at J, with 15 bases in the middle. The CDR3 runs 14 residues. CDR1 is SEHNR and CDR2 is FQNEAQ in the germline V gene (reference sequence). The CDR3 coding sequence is TGTGCCAGCAGCGGCGACTCAGGGGCGAATGAGCAGTTCTTC. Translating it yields CASSGDSGANEQFF.

CDR3 region: CASSLTGTAGKYGYTF. CDR3 sequence (DNA): TGCGCCAGCAGCTTGACCGGGACAGCGGGAAAGTATGGCTACACCTTC. The genes are TRBV5-1 and TRBJ1-2, with 7 nucleotides matching TRBD1. V trimming: 1 base; J trimming: 5 bases; junction bases outside the gene matches: 11. CDR3 length: 16 amino acids. Germline lookup yields CDR1 SGHRS and CDR2 YFSETQ.

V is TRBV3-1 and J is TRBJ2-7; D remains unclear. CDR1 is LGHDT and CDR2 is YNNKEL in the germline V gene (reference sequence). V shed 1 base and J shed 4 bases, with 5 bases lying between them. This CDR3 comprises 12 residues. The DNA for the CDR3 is TGTGCCAGCAGCCAAGCCGTATACGAGCAGTACTTC. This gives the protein CASSQAVYEQYF.

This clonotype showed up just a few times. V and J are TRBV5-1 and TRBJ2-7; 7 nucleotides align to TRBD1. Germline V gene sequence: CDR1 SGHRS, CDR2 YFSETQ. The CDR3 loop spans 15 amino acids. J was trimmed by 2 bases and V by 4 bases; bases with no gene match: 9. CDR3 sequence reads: CASSPGQVPTYEQYF. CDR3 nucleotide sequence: TGCGCCAGCAGCCCCGGACAGGTTCCCACCTACGAGCAGTACTTC.

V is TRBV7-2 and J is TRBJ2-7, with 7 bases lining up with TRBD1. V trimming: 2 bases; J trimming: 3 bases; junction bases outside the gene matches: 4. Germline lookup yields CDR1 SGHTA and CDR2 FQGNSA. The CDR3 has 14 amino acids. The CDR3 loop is CASSLTWDSYEQYF. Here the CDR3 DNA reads TGTGCCAGCAGCTTAACCTGGGACAGCTACGAGCAGTACTTC.

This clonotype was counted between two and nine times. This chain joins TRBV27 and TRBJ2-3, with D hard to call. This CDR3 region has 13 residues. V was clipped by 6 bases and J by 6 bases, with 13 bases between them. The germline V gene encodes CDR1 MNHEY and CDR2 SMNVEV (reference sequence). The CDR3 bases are TGTGCCAGCAGCCTTGAATTGGGGGATACGCAGTATTTT. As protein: CASSLELGDTQYF.

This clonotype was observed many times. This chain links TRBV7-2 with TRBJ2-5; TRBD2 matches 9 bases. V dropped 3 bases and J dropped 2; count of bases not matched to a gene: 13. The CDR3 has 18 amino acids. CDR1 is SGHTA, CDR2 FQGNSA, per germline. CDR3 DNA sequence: TGTGCCAGCAGCTTGCTCAGCGGGGGGCATGTGATACAAGAGACCCAGTACTTC. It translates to CASSLLSGGHVIQETQYF.

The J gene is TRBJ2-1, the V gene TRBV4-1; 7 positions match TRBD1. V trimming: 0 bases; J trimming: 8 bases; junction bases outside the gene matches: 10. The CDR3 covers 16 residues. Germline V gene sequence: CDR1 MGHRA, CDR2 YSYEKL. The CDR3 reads CASSQEGQPSLDEQFF. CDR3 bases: TGCGCCAGCAGCCAAGAGGGACAGCCCAGTTTGGATGAGCAGTTCTTC.

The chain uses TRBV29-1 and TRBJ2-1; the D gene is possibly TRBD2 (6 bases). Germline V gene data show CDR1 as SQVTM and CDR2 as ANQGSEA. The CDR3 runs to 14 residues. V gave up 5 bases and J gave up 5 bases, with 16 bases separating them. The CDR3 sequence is CSVPRDLPHNEQFF. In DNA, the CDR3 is TGCAGCGTTCCCCGGGACTTACCCCACAATGAGCAGTTCTTC.

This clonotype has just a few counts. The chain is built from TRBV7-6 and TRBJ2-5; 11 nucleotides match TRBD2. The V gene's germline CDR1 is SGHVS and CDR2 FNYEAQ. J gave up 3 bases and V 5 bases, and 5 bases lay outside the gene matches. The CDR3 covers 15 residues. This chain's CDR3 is CASSLGTSGKETQYF. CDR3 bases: TGTGCCAGCAGCCTGGGGACTAGCGGAAAAGAGACCCAGTACTTC. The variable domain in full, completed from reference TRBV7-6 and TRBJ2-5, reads GAGVSQSPRYKVTKRGQDVALRCDPISGHVSLYWYRQALGQGPEFLTYFNYEAQQDKSGLPNDRFSAERPEGSISTLTIQRTEQRDSAMYRCASSLGTSGKETQYFGPGTRLLVL.

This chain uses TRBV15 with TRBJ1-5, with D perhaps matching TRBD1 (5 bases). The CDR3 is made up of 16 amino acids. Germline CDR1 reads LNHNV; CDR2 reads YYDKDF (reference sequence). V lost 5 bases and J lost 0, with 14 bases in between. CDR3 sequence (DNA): TGTGCCACCAGCGGGGGTGGGCCTTATAGCAATCAGCCCCAGCATTTT. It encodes CATSGGGPYSNQPQHF.

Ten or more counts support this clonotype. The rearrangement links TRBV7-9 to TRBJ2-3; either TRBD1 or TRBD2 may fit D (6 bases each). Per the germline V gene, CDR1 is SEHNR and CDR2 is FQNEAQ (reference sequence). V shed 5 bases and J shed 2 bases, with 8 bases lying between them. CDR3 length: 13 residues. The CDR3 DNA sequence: TGTGCCAGCAGCGGGGGGCCCACAGATACGCAGTATTTT. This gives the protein CASSGGPTDTQYF.

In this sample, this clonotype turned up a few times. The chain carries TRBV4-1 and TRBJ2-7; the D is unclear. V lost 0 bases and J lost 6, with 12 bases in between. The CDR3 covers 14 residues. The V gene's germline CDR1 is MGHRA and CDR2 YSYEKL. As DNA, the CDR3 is TGCGCCAGCAGCCAAGAGGTCGTCCATCCCGAGCAGTACTTC. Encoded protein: CASSQEVVHPEQYF.

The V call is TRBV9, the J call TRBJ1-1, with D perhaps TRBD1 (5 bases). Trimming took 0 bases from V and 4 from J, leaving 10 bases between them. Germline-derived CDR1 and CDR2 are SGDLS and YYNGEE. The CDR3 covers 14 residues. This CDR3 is CASSVVGGGTEAFF. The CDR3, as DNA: TGTGCCAGCAGCGTAGTCGGGGGAGGCACTGAAGCTTTCTTT.

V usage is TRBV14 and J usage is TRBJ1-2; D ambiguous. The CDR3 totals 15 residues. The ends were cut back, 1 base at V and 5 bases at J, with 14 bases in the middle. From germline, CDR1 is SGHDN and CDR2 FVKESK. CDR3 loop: CASSQGGFLLYGYTF. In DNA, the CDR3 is TGTGCCAGCAGCCAAGGAGGCTTCCTCTTGTATGGCTACACCTTC.

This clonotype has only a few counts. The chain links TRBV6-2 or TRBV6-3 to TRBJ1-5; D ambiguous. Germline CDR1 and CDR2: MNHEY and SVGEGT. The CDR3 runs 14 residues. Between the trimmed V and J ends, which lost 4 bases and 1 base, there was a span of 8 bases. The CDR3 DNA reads TGTGCCAGCAGTTGGAGGATGAGCAATCAGCCCCAGCATTTT. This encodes CASSWRMSNQPQHF.

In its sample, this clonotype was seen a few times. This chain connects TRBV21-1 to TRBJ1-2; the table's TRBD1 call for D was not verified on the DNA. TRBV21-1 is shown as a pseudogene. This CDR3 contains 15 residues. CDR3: CASSKGGGGPYGYTF. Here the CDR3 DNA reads TGTGCCAGCAGCAAAGGAGGCGGCGGCCCCTATGGCTACACCTTC.